Below are 27 T cell receptor beta chains sequenced from a single sample in a study of blood T cells in healthy people across ages. Using a J-beta primer mix together with a sample-barcoded 5' primer, a second PCR was run for about 7 to 12 cycles. TCRdb fed the 5' RACE reads into MiXCR, producing one record per CDR3 protein. In the table there are about 650,000 distinct CDR3 sequences, about a third of which are singletons. Sequencing input: blood. The source is a woman older than 75 in good health.

This clonotype was detected ten times or more. The CDR3 sequence is CASRATSGSTDTQYF. The CDR3 DNA is TGCGCCAGCAGGGCTACTAGCGGTAGCACAGATACGCAGTATTTT. The chain uses TRBV10-2 and TRBJ2-3; 8 bases are a match to TRBD2. The J segment lost 0 bases and the V segment lost 6 bases, leaving 5 bases of the junction unmatched. Germline-derived CDR1 and CDR2 are WSHSY and SAAADI. The CDR3 length is 15 residues.

The rearrangement links TRBV7-8 to TRBJ1-2, with 9 positions matching TRBD1. Germline lookup yields CDR1 SGHVS and CDR2 FQNEAQ. The trim removed 4 bases at V and 4 bases at J, leaving 10 bases unmatched. The CDR3 is 16 amino acids. The CDR3 reads CASSSGQGLDLYGYTF. The CDR3 coding sequence is TGTGCCAGCAGCTCCGGACAGGGGTTAGACCTCTATGGCTACACCTTC.

In the case of this clonotype: Since a much larger clone is just one base distant, this may be a read error. The rearrangement links TRBV28 to TRBJ2-7; 8 nucleotides line up with TRBD2. CDR1 is MDHEN and CDR2 is SYDVKM in the germline V gene. The CDR3 length is 15 residues. CDR3 protein: CASRETGLATEERYF. For the CDR3, the DNA is TGTGCCAGCAGAGAGACCGGACTAGCTACCGAGGAGCGGTACTTC.

The chain has TRBV20-1 and TRBJ2-3, with 7 bases fitting TRBD2. CDR1 is DFQATT and CDR2 is SNEGSKA in the germline V gene (reference sequence). Germline trimming cut 5 bases from V and 6 bases from J; bases unmatched to any gene: 20. CDR3 length equals 17 residues. CDR3 in amino acids: CSAQRSGSGIRFDTQYF. As DNA, the CDR3 is TGCAGTGCTCAAAGGTCCGGGAGCGGGATCCGGTTTGATACGCAGTATTTT.

With respect to this clonotype: Possible read error: a much larger clone is one base away. This chain uses TRBV5-6 with TRBJ1-2, with D unclear. The CDR3 has 11 residues. The germline CDR1 and CDR2 sequences are SGHDT and YYEEEE. This chain's CDR3 is CASSLRVGCTF. Here the CDR3 DNA reads TGTGCCAGCAGCTTGAGGGTCGGCTGCACCTTC.

J is TRBJ2-7 and V is TRBV12-3 or TRBV12-4; TRBD2 aligns across 13 bases. Near its end, the DNA agrees better with TRBJ2-5, so the J call may be wrong. The CDR3 extends over 15 amino acids. Here the CDR3 reads CASSYGTSGVETQYF. The CDR3 region has the DNA TGTGCCAGCAGTTATGGGACTAGCGGGGTTGAGACCCAGTACTTC.

This clonotype was observed at least ten times. V usage is TRBV10-3 and J usage is TRBJ1-4; the D is unclear. Germline values: CDR1 ENHRY, CDR2 SYGVKD. The CDR3 spans 12 residues. Trimming removed 8 bases at V and 6 bases at J, with 10 bases between. CDR3 in DNA: TGTGCCATCCGGGATACTCATGAAAAACTGTTTTTT. This translates into CAIRDTHEKLFF.

J is TRBJ1-3 and V is TRBV6-1; D not resolved. The CDR3 has 17 residues. The germline CDR1 and CDR2 sequences are MNHNS and SASEGT. V lost 6 bases and J lost 0, with 18 bases in between. CDR3 sequence (DNA): TGTGCCAGCAGAAGCCGGGCCCTGCCTCCCTCTGGAAACACCATATATTTT. Its protein is CASRSRALPPSGNTIYF.

This clonotype has only a few counts. The chain has TRBV10-2 and TRBJ1-2; no clear D. Trimming cost V 4 bases and J 6 bases, with 9 bases left between them. The CDR3 totals 12 residues. Germline loops: CDR1 WSHSY, CDR2 SAAADI. The CDR3 nucleotides are TGCGCCAGCAGTGTGGAAGGAGATGGCTACACCTTC. This sequence encodes CASSVEGDGYTF.

This clonotype was seen a few times. The chain links TRBV20-1 to TRBJ1-1; TRBD1 might be the D (5 bases). V was cut by 3 bases and J by 3 bases, with 17 bases left in between. CDR3 size: 15 residues. Germline V gene data show CDR1 as DFQATT and CDR2 as SNEGSKA (reference sequence). CDR3 in amino acids: CSARARDGGYTEAFF. Written as DNA, the CDR3 is TGCAGTGCTAGGGCCCGCGACGGGGGGTACACTGAAGCTTTCTTT.

With regard to this clonotype: Given a much more abundant clone one base away, this may be a read error. The rearrangement uses TRBV12-3 or TRBV12-4 and TRBJ1-2; D unresolved. This CDR3 is 15 amino acids long. V dropped 2 bases and J dropped 6 bases, with 16 bases sitting between them. As DNA, the CDR3 is TGTGCCAGCAGTTTATATAGTCCTTCCTGGGATGGCTACACCTTC. This gives the protein CASSLYSPSWDGYTF.

This clonotype was counted once. A much larger clone lies a single base off, so this may be a read error. V gene TRBV3-1 combines with J gene TRBJ2-1; D is unresolved. Deletions cut 3 bases from V and 10 bases from J, with 16 bases between. This CDR3 contains 14 residues. Per the germline V gene, CDR1 is LGHDT and CDR2 is YNNKEL (reference sequence). CDR3 DNA: TGTGCCAGCAGCCAGGGCGGCCCCTCCTACGAGCAGTTCTTC. Protein product: CASSQGGPSYEQFF.

Many counts were recorded for this clonotype. The junction departs from germline at one end; a sequencing error may be responsible. The V and J genes are TRBV5-1 and TRBJ1-1; the D gene is possibly TRBD1 (6 bases). The CDR3 has 16 amino acids. Germline assignment: CDR1 SGHRS and CDR2 YFSETQ. As DNA, the CDR3 is TGCGCCAGCAGCTTGGCCGGGGGGCTAGGGAACTCTGAAGCTTTCTTT. Translated, it gives CASSLAGGLGNSEAFF. The whole variable domain, filled in from reference TRBV5-1 and TRBJ1-1, reads KAGVTQTPRYLIKTRGQQVTLSCSPISGHRSVSWYQQTPGQGLQFLFEYFSETQRNKGNFPGRFSGRQFSNSRSEMNVSTLELGDSALYLCASSLAGGLGNSEAFFGQGTRLTVV.

Of note for this clonotype: One base away lies a much larger clone, so this may be a sequencing read error. The V and J genes are TRBV29-1 and TRBJ1-2; possibly TRBD1 for D (5 bases). This CDR3 has 13 residues. Between the trimmed V and J ends, which lost 7 bases and 7 bases, there was a span of 19 bases. Germline V gene sequence: CDR1 SQVTM, CDR2 ANQGSEA. Written as DNA, the CDR3 is TGCAGCGCCAGCCCCACAGGATCTGTTGGCTACACCTTC. It specifies CSASPTGSVGYTF. Full variable domain (remainder filled in from reference TRBV29-1 and TRBJ1-2): SAVISQKPSRDICQRGTSLTIQCQVDSQVTMMFWYRQQPGQSLTLIATANQGSEATYESGFVIDKFPISRPNLTFSTLTVSNMSPEDSSIYLCSASPTGSVGYTFGSGTRLTVV.

In its sample, this clonotype was seen many times. The chain recombines TRBV5-1 with TRBJ1-1; D may be TRBD1 (5 bases). CDR3 size: 16 residues. V was shortened by 2 bases and J by 5 bases, with 19 bases between the two germline ends. Germline lookup yields CDR1 SGHRS and CDR2 YFSETQ. The CDR3 loop is CASSFSPGFAGTEAFF. The DNA for the CDR3 is TGCGCCAGCAGCTTTTCCCCAGGGTTTGCGGGGACTGAAGCTTTCTTT.

A note on this clonotype: A much larger clone differs from this one at a single base, so this may be a read error. The chain has TRBV4-1 and TRBJ2-1; D uncertain. CDR1 is MGHRA and CDR2 is YSYEKL in the germline V gene. The ends were cut back, 5 bases at V and 8 bases at J, with 7 bases in the middle. The CDR3 sequence is 11 residues long. CDR3 loop: CASSKADEQFF. The CDR3 DNA is TGCGCCAGCAGCAAAGCCGATGAGCAGTTCTTC.

At least ten counts were recorded for this clonotype. This chain links TRBV5-1 with TRBJ2-1; no definite D call. The CDR3 contains 16 residues. Germline V gives CDR1 SGHRS, CDR2 YFSETQ. The V gene lost 0 bases and the J gene lost 1 base, with 11 bases spanning the gap. The CDR3 region is CASSLGPVGSYNEQFF. The DNA for the CDR3 is TGCGCCAGCAGCTTGGGCCCCGTCGGATCCTACAATGAGCAGTTCTTC.

This clonotype was seen many times. V is TRBV9 and J is TRBJ2-3; 8 bases map to TRBD2. This CDR3 comprises 16 residues. Germline values: CDR1 SGDLS, CDR2 YYNGEE. V lost 2 bases, J lost 0 bases, and 5 bases stayed unmatched. CDR3 loop: CASSVGRGGSTDTQYF. The CDR3 DNA reads TGTGCCAGCAGCGTGGGCCGGGGGGGAAGCACAGATACGCAGTATTTT. Full variable domain (remainder filled in from reference TRBV9 and TRBJ2-3): DSGVTQTPKHLITATGQRVTLRCSPRSGDLSVYWYQQSLDQGLQFLIQYYNGEERAKGNILERFSAQQFPDLHSELNLSSLELGDSALYFCASSVGRGGSTDTQYFGPGTRLTVL.

CDR3 loop: CASSPGLAVYNEQYF. The CDR3 bases are TGCGCCAGCAGCCCGGGACTAGCGGTATACAATGAGCAGTACTTC. J is TRBJ2-7 and V is TRBV5-1, with 11 bases that match TRBD2. After removal of 4 bases from V and 7 bases from J, the junction contained 10 bases not matched to a gene. CDR1 and CDR2 from the germline V gene are SGHRS and YFSETQ. This CDR3 comprises 15 residues.

At least ten counts were recorded for this clonotype. The chain is built from TRBV10-3 and TRBJ1-4; no firm D call. V shed 2 bases and J shed 0 bases, with 10 bases lying between them. CDR1 and CDR2 from the germline V gene are ENHRY and SYGVKD. The CDR3 has 16 amino acids. In DNA, the CDR3 is TGTGCCATCAGTGAGATCATCACGGCAACTAATGAAAAACTGTTTTTT. Translating it yields CAISEIITATNEKLFF.

Remarks on this clonotype: A read error may be the cause here, since a much bigger clone is one base away. No conserved phenylalanine or tryptophan ends this CDR3, so it is likely a read error. This chain connects TRBV9 to TRBJ2-6; 7 bases line up with TRBD1. V dropped 3 bases and J dropped 0; count of bases not matched to a gene: 9. This CDR3 is 18 amino acids long. Germline CDR1 and CDR2: SGDLS and YYNGEE. The DNA for the CDR3 is TGTGCCAGCAGCGGCCGACAGGGTTTAAGCTCTGGGGCCAACGTCCTGACTGTC. Protein sequence: CASSGRQGLSSGANVLTV.

With respect to this clonotype: This clone may be a read error of a much larger clone one base away. The chain joins TRBV7-3 to TRBJ2-5; a possible D gene is TRBD2 (6 bases). CDR1 and CDR2 from the germline V gene are SGHTA and FQGTGA. Trimming cost V 4 bases and J 11 bases, with 29 bases left between them. CDR3 length equals 17 residues. The CDR3 nucleotides read TGTGCCAGCAGCTCCTGGGGGACTGTGACAGCAAACAATGAGCAGTACTTC. Amino acid sequence: CASSSWGTVTANNEQYF.

This clonotype was detected many times. This rearrangement joins TRBV29-1 to TRBJ2-7, with D perhaps TRBD1 (6 bases). V lost 7 bases and J lost 2, with 9 bases in between. Germline CDR1 and CDR2: SQVTM and ANQGSEA. There are 11 residues in the CDR3. The CDR3 loop is CSARTAYEQYF. DNA of the CDR3: TGCAGCGCAAGGACAGCCTACGAGCAGTACTTC.

The rearrangement uses TRBV9 and TRBJ2-2; D not certain. In germline, CDR1 is SGDLS, CDR2 YYNGEE. The CDR3 spans 15 residues. Trimming shortened V by 0 bases and J by 1 base, and 7 bases separated the two germline ends. The CDR3 loop is CASSVAPGNTGELFF. The CDR3 DNA reads TGTGCCAGCAGCGTAGCTCCGGGGAACACCGGGGAGCTGTTTTTT.

This clonotype was detected many times. The rearrangement joins TRBV29-1 to TRBJ1-1, with D perhaps TRBD1 (6 bases). The CDR3 runs to 13 residues. V was cut by 4 bases and J by 4 bases, with 13 bases left in between. Germline V gives CDR1 SQVTM, CDR2 ANQGSEA. CDR3 protein: CSVGVGGGTEAFF. The CDR3 DNA reads as TGCAGCGTTGGGGTTGGAGGGGGCACTGAAGCTTTCTTT.

Only a few counts were recorded for this clonotype. The V call is TRBV9, the J call TRBJ1-4; D unresolved. Trimming took 4 bases from V and 7 from J, leaving 17 bases between them. Germline CDR1 is SGDLS and CDR2 is YYNGEE. The CDR3 consists of 15 residues. CDR3 sequence reads: CASSYAGQLSEKLFF. The CDR3 DNA reads as TGTGCCAGCAGCTATGCGGGCCAGCTGAGTGAAAAACTGTTTTTT.

In this sample, this clonotype turned up a few times. A read error is possible here, since a much larger clone lies one base away. The chain employs TRBV6-1 and TRBJ2-7; D remains unclear. Looked up from germline, CDR1 is MNHNS and CDR2 is SASEGT. This CDR3 is built from 13 residues. The CDR3 nucleotides read TGTGCCAGCAGGGAAGCTGACGGCTACGAGCAGTACTTC. The encoded protein is CASREADGYEQYF.